One and the same sample provided the 9 T cell receptor beta chains below, sequenced in a study of blood T cell repertoires in COVID-19. This table comes from immunoSEQ multiplex PCR, and its TCRdb copy is limited to in-frame clones, with some not included. The profile covers around 150,000 clones, with about 80% appearing a single time and under 2.5% taken by the ten largest. Material for sequencing was peripheral blood. The receptors come from a man aged 65-85 years with acute or convalescent COVID-19.

This sequence joins TRBV7-3 and TRBJ2-7, with 10 bases fitting TRBD1. CDR3 size: 14 residues. V shed 2 bases, J shed 2 bases, and the junction held 0 bases outside the gene matches. The germline V gene encodes CDR1 SGHTA and CDR2 FQGTGA. DNA of the CDR3: TGTGCCAGCAGCTTAGACAGGGGGCCCTACGAGCAGTACTTC. It specifies CASSLDRGPYEQYF.

This chain connects TRBV5-5 to TRBJ1-2; no firm D call. Trimming shortened V by 1 base and J by 1 base, and 8 bases separated the two germline ends. In germline, CDR1 is SGHKS, CDR2 YYEKEE (reference sequence). There are 14 residues in the CDR3. CDR3 coding DNA: TGTGCCAGCAGCTTGCGACACCTTAACTATGGCTACACCTTC. This sequence encodes CASSLRHLNYGYTF.

The chain recombines TRBV5-1 with TRBJ1-3; 7 bases agree with TRBD1. The germline V gene encodes CDR1 SGHRS and CDR2 YFSETQ. Unmatched junction bases numbered 6, after V lost 0 bases and J lost 0 bases. The CDR3 length is 17 residues. The CDR3 DNA follows: TGCGCCAGCAGCTTGGCACCCGGGACAGACTCTGGAAACACCATATATTTT. Translation: CASSLAPGTDSGNTIYF.

The genes are TRBV5-8 and TRBJ1-5, with D perhaps matching TRBD1 (6 bases). Germline V gene data show CDR1 as SGHTS and CDR2 as YDEGEE. V shed 0 bases and J shed 0 bases, with 13 bases lying between them. CDR3 length: 17 residues. The CDR3 is CASSLAMDSLSNQPQHF. The DNA for the CDR3 is TGTGCCAGCAGCTTGGCCATGGACAGCCTTAGCAATCAGCCCCAGCATTTT.

V and J are TRBV24-1 and TRBJ2-5; tentative D call: TRBD2 (5 bases). The CDR3 contains 16 residues. V was shortened by 4 bases and J by 5 bases, with 19 bases between the two germline ends. Germline V gene lookup returns CDR1 KGHDR and CDR2 SFDVKD. The CDR3 coding sequence is TGTGCCACCAGTGACACGACTGGAGGTGGTTCGGAGACCCAGTACTTC. This gives the protein CATSDTTGGGSETQYF.

The chain joins TRBV19 to TRBJ1-4; D is possibly TRBD1 (5 bases). Germline V lookup: CDR1 LNHDA, CDR2 SQIVND (reference sequence). This CDR3 has 14 amino acids. The germline V and J ends were trimmed by 5 bases and 17 bases, with 24 bases remaining between them. The chain's CDR3 is CASSPTNSGIASFF. The CDR3 DNA is TGTGCCAGTAGTCCTACCAATTCAGGGATCGCCTCCTTTTTT.

The rearrangement joins TRBV29-1 to TRBJ2-7; 10 bases line up with TRBD1. Germline lookup yields CDR1 SQVTM and CDR2 ANQGSEA. Germline trimming cut 4 bases from V and 6 bases from J; bases unmatched to any gene: 3. CDR3 length equals 12 residues. The CDR3 is CSVGDRGGEQYF. CDR3 DNA: TGCAGCGTTGGGGACAGGGGAGGCGAGCAGTACTTC.

This clone was counted a single time. V is TRBV11-2 and J is TRBJ2-3, with 9 bases identical to TRBD1. Unmatched junction bases numbered 8, after V lost 5 bases and J lost 2 bases. Per the germline V gene, CDR1 is SGHAT and CDR2 is FQNNGV. The CDR3 is made up of 16 amino acids. The CDR3 nucleotides read TGTGCCAGCAGCCCCACTGGGACAGGGACCACAGATACGCAGTATTTT. The encoded protein is CASSPTGTGTTDTQYF.

The chain has TRBV6-5 and TRBJ2-2, with 14 bases that match TRBD2. The CDR3 is 15 amino acids. Germline-derived CDR1 and CDR2 are MNHEY and SVGAGI. J gave up 7 bases and V 10 bases, and 8 bases lay outside the gene matches. The CDR3 loop reads CAILGLAGAVGELFF. In DNA, the CDR3 is TGTGCCATATTGGGACTAGCGGGGGCGGTCGGGGAGCTGTTTTTT.